This TCR beta chain was recorded in a study of blood T cell repertoires in COVID-19. This CDR3 is 11 amino acids long. Germline loops: CDR1 MNHEY, CDR2 SVGEGT. This clone was seen more than once but under ten times. At one end the junction does not follow the germline gene, possibly because of a read error. The data were produced by immunoSEQ multiplex PCR, yet TCRdb's version contains in-frame clones alone and is incomplete. The sample holds around 250,000 clones, about 90% seen once. The sample comprised PBMCs or T cells enriched from blood (not recorded which). This receptor was obtained from a woman in her forties who had been exposed to COVID-19. The V call is TRBV6-2 or TRBV6-3, the J call TRBJ2-3, with D hard to call. The CDR3 nucleotides are TGTGCCAGCAGTTTGGGCAGTACAATAAGGTTT. This encodes CASSLGSTIRF.